This T cell receptor beta chain was recovered during a study of T and B cells in COVID-19 patients. Study summary: Blood was sampled from COVID-19 patients who were either actively infected or recovered. The recovered patients had mostly mild to moderate COVID-19 with outpatient management.

As for this clonotype: Its antigen is as yet unknown.

BIOMED2 TRB-A/B primer pools were used in multiplex TRB PCR. TCRdb reprocessed the multiplex PCR reads via MiXCR and lists one record per CDR3 protein. The sample contains 6,500 to 8,000 distinct CDR3 sequences, 26% of which appear only once. Study conclusions and caveats: Symptomatic-phase blood samples from mildly ill patients and early samples from severe cases were scarce.

Blood genomic DNA input for TRB amplification was 250-500 ng. The receptor comes from a human donor with active COVID-19. The sample was blood.

The CDR3 DNA sequence: TGTGCCAGCAGTTACTCTCGTACTAGGGGGCAAGAGACCCAGTACTTC. This translates into CASSYSRTRGQETQYF. V gene TRBV6-2 or TRBV6-3 combines with J gene TRBJ2-5; D might be TRBD1 (6 bases). Deletions cut 0 bases from V and 2 bases from J, with 13 bases between. Germline CDR1 MNHEY, CDR2 SVGEGT. The CDR3 is 16 residues long.